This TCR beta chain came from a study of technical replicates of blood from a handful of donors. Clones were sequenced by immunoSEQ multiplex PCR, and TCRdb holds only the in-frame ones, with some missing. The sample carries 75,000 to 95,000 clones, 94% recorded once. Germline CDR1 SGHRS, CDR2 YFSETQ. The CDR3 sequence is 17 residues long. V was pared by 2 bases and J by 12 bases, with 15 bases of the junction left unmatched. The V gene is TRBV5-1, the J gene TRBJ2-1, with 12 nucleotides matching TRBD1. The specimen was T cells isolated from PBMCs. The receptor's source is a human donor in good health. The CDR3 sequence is CASSLSSPGQGALGQFF. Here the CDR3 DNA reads TGCGCCAGCAGCTTATCAAGTCCGGGACAGGGGGCCCTCGGGCAGTTCTTC.